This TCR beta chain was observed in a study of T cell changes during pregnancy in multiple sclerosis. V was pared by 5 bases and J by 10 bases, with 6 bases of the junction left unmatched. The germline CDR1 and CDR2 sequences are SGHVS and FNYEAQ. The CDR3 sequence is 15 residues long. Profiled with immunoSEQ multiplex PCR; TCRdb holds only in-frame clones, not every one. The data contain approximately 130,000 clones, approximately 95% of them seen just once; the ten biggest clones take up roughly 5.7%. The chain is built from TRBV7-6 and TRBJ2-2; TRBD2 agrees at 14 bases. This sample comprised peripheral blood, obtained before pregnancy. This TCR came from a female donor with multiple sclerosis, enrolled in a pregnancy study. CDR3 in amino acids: CASSMGTSGSSELFF. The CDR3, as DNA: TGTGCCAGCAGCATGGGGACTAGCGGGAGTTCGGAGCTGTTTTTT.